This T cell receptor beta chain was captured in a study of early T cells in non-severe SARS-CoV-2 infection (dated by TCRdb to the early 2020s). Looking at the study overall: TCR sequencing used bulk RNA from unsorted whole blood, so alpha and beta chains could not be paired. Here is what the overall study found, with its caveats: VDJdb matching was skewed toward anti-spike CD8 responses and likely underestimated virus-specific expansions by missing private and CD4 specificities.

This clonotype was counted many times. The specificity of this receptor is unknown. No base quality values were provided; no much bigger clone lies one nucleotide off. The library came from 5' RACE. The sequencer listed for this sample is NextSeq 500. The TCR library protocol attached unique molecular identifiers to individual cDNA molecules to correct for sequencing error and PCR bias. Both TCR alpha and beta chains were sequenced, and tight co-correlation was observed between alpha and beta sequence abundances in each sample. Regarding the original processing steps: Decombinator V4 was used to perform V gene, J gene and CDR3 annotation of TCR sequences. Expanded TCRs were defined as changing significantly between any two time points under a Poisson model with p below 0.0001. Abundances of TCRs were expressed as counts per million after normalisation to the total number of TCRs sequenced in each sample. VDJdb, accessed 1 November 2021, was searched for CMV, EBV and SARS-CoV-2 annotated TCRs, with TCRs annotated for multiple antigens excluded. The public reads were reprocessed in TCRdb via fastp at Q25 and MiXCR, keeping in-frame beta chains. Every entry covers one CDR3 protein and lists the most common genes and DNA from its rows. V and J calls and clone size were set by TCRdb, not the authors. For this sample there are 95,000 to 110,000 distinct CDR3 sequences; more than 9.5% appear just once. Of the sample, more than 6.5% is held by the ten largest clones.

This was a case-control study nested in a cohort of healthcare workers in London, UK, who had nasopharyngeal swab PCR tests and blood samples taken every week. Between 23 and 31 March 2020, the week of the UK lockdown, healthcare workers were enrolled and then followed up weekly for as long as 16 weeks. This receptor was identified in an adult who was a healthcare worker with PCR-confirmed SARS-CoV-2 infection or an uninfected control (not recorded which). Sequenced sample: whole blood.

The DNA sequence is as follows: TGTGCCTGGAGTGTAAACGGGGGTAAAGCTTTCTTT. The encoded protein is CAWSVNGGKAFF. Recombination joined TRBV30 with TRBJ1-1; TRBD1 is perhaps the D gene, given 5 matching bases. CDR1 GTSNPN and CDR2 SVGIG are derived from the germline V gene (reference sequence). The cysteine opens and the phenylalanine closes a CDR3 of 12 amino acids. Here the CDR3 DNA is all that survives: 36 bases in frame from base 1. The V and J ends are trimmed by 0 bases and 9 bases, leaving 11 bases between them.